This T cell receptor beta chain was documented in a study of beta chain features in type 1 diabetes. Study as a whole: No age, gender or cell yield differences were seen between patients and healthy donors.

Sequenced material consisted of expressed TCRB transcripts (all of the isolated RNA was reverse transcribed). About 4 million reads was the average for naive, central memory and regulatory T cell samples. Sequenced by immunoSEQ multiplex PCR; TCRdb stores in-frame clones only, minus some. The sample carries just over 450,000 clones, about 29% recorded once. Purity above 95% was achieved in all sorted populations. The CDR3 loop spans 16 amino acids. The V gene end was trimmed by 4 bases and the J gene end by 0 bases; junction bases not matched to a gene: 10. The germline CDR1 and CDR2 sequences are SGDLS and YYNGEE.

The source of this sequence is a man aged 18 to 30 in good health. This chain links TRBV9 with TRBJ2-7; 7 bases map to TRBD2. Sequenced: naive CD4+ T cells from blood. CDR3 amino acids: CASSLGPSGLSYEQYF. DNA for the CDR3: TGTGCCAGCAGCCTCGGACCTAGCGGACTCTCCTACGAGCAGTACTTC.